The 19 T cell receptor beta chains in this list originate from one sample, sequenced in a study of blood T cell repertoires in COVID-19. The assay was immunoSEQ multiplex PCR, and TCRdb's table has in-frame clones only and misses some. The repertoire holds hundreds of thousands of clones, with about 80% as singletons. The sample consisted of peripheral blood. These receptors all stem from a woman aged 80 or over with acute or convalescent COVID-19.

The J gene is TRBJ1-1, the V gene TRBV6-5; weak D call: TRBD1 (5 bases). With 6 bases removed from V and 1 base from J, the gap between germline ends came to 15 bases. Germline V gene lookup returns CDR1 MNHEY and CDR2 SVGAGI. The CDR3 totals 15 residues. This CDR3 reads CASSREGRGNTEAFF. The CDR3 nucleotides read TGTGCCAGCAGCCGTGAGGGGCGGGGGAACACTGAAGCTTTCTTT.

The chain carries TRBV5-6 and TRBJ1-2, with 7 nucleotides matching TRBD1. Germline lookup yields CDR1 SGHDT and CDR2 YYEEEE. Trimming took 4 bases from V and 4 from J; bases not matched to a gene: 7. This CDR3 has 14 amino acids. The CDR3 sequence: CASSPGQLSYGYTF. CDR3 nucleotides: TGTGCCAGCAGCCCGGGACAGCTTAGCTATGGCTACACCTTC. Complete variable domain (other parts from reference TRBV5-6 and TRBJ1-2): DAGVTQSPTHLIKTRGQQVTLRCSPKSGHDTVSWYQQALGQGPQFIFQYYEEEERQRGNFPDRFSGHQFPNYSSELNVNALLLGDSALYLCASSPGQLSYGYTFGSGTRLTVV.

CDR3 in DNA: TGTGCCAGCAGCCACGACAGGGGAGGTTACGAGCAGTACTTC. It yields the protein CASSHDRGGYEQYF. V gene TRBV3-1 (or the pseudogene TRBV3-2) combines with J gene TRBJ2-7; 8 bases fit TRBD1. The V gene's germline CDR1 is LGHDT and CDR2 YNNKEL (reference sequence). The CDR3 totals 14 residues. Germline trimming cut 3 bases from V and 4 bases from J; bases unmatched to any gene: 5.

The rearrangement links TRBV5-4 to TRBJ1-1, with D unclear. CDR3 length equals 16 residues. Germline V gene lookup returns CDR1 SGHNT and CDR2 YYREEE (reference sequence). V was trimmed by 3 bases and J by 4 bases, leaving 19 bases between them. In DNA, the CDR3 is TGTGCCAGCAGCTCGGGGATCGGTGCGGGTTCCACTGAAGCTTTCTTT. Its translation: CASSSGIGAGSTEAFF.

The chain recombines TRBV23-1 with TRBJ2-2; TRBD2 matches at 8 bases. TRBV23-1 is classed as an ORF, of uncertain function. CDR3 length equals 18 residues. V shed 4 bases and J 5 bases; nucleotides not matched to a gene: 15. CDR3 amino acids: CASSLPPPERERTGELFF. The DNA of the CDR3 is TGCGCCAGCAGTCTCCCGCCCCCAGAGCGGGAGAGGACCGGGGAGCTGTTTTTT.

This clone was found once. The chain uses TRBV18 and TRBJ2-1; D ambiguous. The V end lost 3 bases, the J end lost 9 bases, and 9 bases lay between the germline ends. This CDR3 spans 12 amino acids. Germline lookup yields CDR1 KGHSH and CDR2 LQKENI. This CDR3 is CASSPYMSEQFF. DNA of the CDR3: TGTGCCAGCTCACCGTATATGAGTGAGCAGTTCTTC.

The V call is TRBV5-1, the J call TRBJ2-1; 7 bases line up with TRBD1. The CDR3 loop spans 14 amino acids. J lost 8 bases, V lost 2 bases, and 7 bases had no gene match. Germline V gene lookup returns CDR1 SGHRS and CDR2 YFSETQ. CDR3 protein: CASSFQTGLDEQFF. Written as DNA, the CDR3 is TGCGCCAGCAGCTTTCAGACAGGGCTCGATGAGCAGTTCTTC.

The J gene is TRBJ2-3, the V gene TRBV9; the match to TRBD1 covers 9 bases. Germline lookup yields CDR1 SGDLS and CDR2 YYNGEE. This CDR3 has 14 amino acids. Germline trimming cut 4 bases from V and 5 bases from J; bases unmatched to any gene: 5. The CDR3 coding sequence is TGTGCCAGCAGCATACAGACAGGGGGAGATACGCAGTATTTT. Translation: CASSIQTGGDTQYF. The full variable domain, its missing parts supplied by reference TRBV9 and TRBJ2-3, is DSGVTQTPKHLITATGQRVTLRCSPRSGDLSVYWYQQSLDQGLQFLIQYYNGEERAKGNILERFSAQQFPDLHSELNLSSLELGDSALYFCASSIQTGGDTQYFGPGTRLTVL.

The chain uses TRBV15 and TRBJ1-4; unclear D gene. In germline, CDR1 is LNHNV, CDR2 YYDKDF (reference sequence). V shed 1 base and J shed 5 bases, with 17 bases lying between them. The CDR3 totals 17 residues. The CDR3 region has the DNA TGTGCCACCAGCAGAGCCGTCAGACGAGGGCAAAATGAAAAACTGTTTTTT. Residues: CATSRAVRRGQNEKLFF.

V is TRBV18 and J is TRBJ2-5; maybe TRBD2 (9 bases). CDR3 length: 18 residues. Looked up from germline, CDR1 is KGHSH and CDR2 is LQKENI. The V gene lost 3 bases and the J gene lost 2 bases, with 22 bases spanning the gap. CDR3 amino acids: CASSPGQGSGRKQETQYF. DNA of the CDR3: TGTGCCAGCTCACCCGGACAGGGAAGCGGGAGGAAACAAGAGACCCAGTACTTC.

The chain combines TRBV18 with TRBJ2-1, with TRBD1 matching over 7 bases. The trim removed 5 bases at V and 6 bases at J, leaving 7 bases unmatched. This CDR3 contains 14 residues. Germline assignment: CDR1 KGHSH and CDR2 LQKENI. This chain's CDR3 is CASSSRQGVNEQFF. Written as DNA, the CDR3 is TGTGCCAGCTCATCACGACAGGGAGTCAATGAGCAGTTCTTC.

Written as DNA, the CDR3 is TGCGCCAGCAGCTTGTTACCTATACAGGGGGGGACTGTCCAAGGCTACAATGAGCAGTTCTTC. Amino acids: CASSLLPIQGGTVQGYNEQFF. The rearrangement joins TRBV5-1 to TRBJ2-1; D may be TRBD1 (8 bases). The CDR3 runs to 21 residues. Trimming took off 1 base at V and 3 bases at J, with 29 bases between the two ends. Germline CDR1 reads SGHRS; CDR2 reads YFSETQ.

Only a few counts were recorded for this clone. This rearrangement joins TRBV4-1 to TRBJ2-3, with D perhaps matching TRBD1 (5 bases). Trimming took off 0 bases at V and 4 bases at J, with 14 bases between the two ends. The CDR3 runs to 16 residues. Germline CDR1 and CDR2: MGHRA and YSYEKL. DNA for the CDR3: TGCGCCAGCAGCCAAGATGTTTGGCAGGGCGCAGATACGCAGTATTTT. Protein sequence: CASSQDVWQGADTQYF.

The chain couples TRBV20-1 to TRBJ2-5; no definite D call. The ends were cut back, 6 bases at V and 5 bases at J, with 10 bases in the middle. CDR1 is DFQATT, CDR2 SNEGSKA, per germline (reference sequence). CDR3 length: 11 amino acids. The CDR3 DNA follows: TGCAGTGCGTCTAGTGCGGAGACCCAGTACTTC. Its protein product is CSASSAETQYF.

The chain joins TRBV19 to TRBJ2-2; TRBD2 matches 8 bases. The trim removed 6 bases at V and 14 bases at J, leaving 11 bases unmatched. Germline V CDR1 and CDR2: LNHDA, SQIVND (reference sequence). The CDR3 covers 13 residues. As DNA, the CDR3 is TGTGCCAGTAGGACCACCGGGACTAGTAAACTGTTTTTT. Translating gives CASRTTGTSKLFF.

The table lists this clone with a few counts. This rearrangement joins TRBV5-4 to TRBJ2-1, with 7 positions matching TRBD1. Germline V gives CDR1 SGHNT, CDR2 YYREEE (reference sequence). This CDR3 has 15 amino acids. V dropped 0 bases and J dropped 0; count of bases not matched to a gene: 0. As DNA, the CDR3 is TGTGCCAGCAGCTTGGGACAGGGCTCCTACAATGAGCAGTTCTTC. Residues: CASSLGQGSYNEQFF.

This clone was found many times. The V and J genes are TRBV5-1 and TRBJ2-2; the match to TRBD1 covers 7 bases. The CDR3 covers 15 residues. In germline, CDR1 is SGHRS, CDR2 YFSETQ. The V segment lost 4 bases and the J segment 4 bases; nucleotides outside the gene matches: 7. The CDR3 DNA sequence: TGCGCCAGCAGCGTCGCAGGGGGACGCACCGGGGAGCTGTTTTTT. It is translated as CASSVAGGRTGELFF.

The rearrangement joins TRBV27 to TRBJ1-2; no firm D call. Per the germline V gene, CDR1 is MNHEY and CDR2 is SMNVEV (reference sequence). Trimming pared 7 bases from V and 8 bases from J, leaving 17 bases between. The CDR3 covers 13 residues. The CDR3 coding sequence is TGTGCCAGCAAACGTTCGAGCGGCTACGGCTACACCTTC. It is translated as CASKRSSGYGYTF.

J is TRBJ2-3 and V is TRBV5-1, with 11 nucleotides matching TRBD2. V gave up 3 bases and J gave up 2 bases; unmatched junction bases: 11. The CDR3 runs to 18 residues. Germline CDR1 is SGHRS and CDR2 is YFSETQ. CDR3 DNA sequence: TGCGCCAGCAGCTCGCTAACCCTAGCGGGAGGAGCCACAGATACGCAGTATTTT. It specifies CASSSLTLAGGATDTQYF.